The sequence of this T cell receptor (beta chain) was determined in a study of chemoradiotherapy in HPV16-positive cancers. Overall study results and limits: HPV-responsive T-cell expansion during chemoradiotherapy was linked to improved recurrence-free survival in HPV16-positive patients.

With regard to this clone: The antigen remains undetermined.

The V and J ends lost 4 bases and 3 bases respectively, with 13 bases between them. The CDR3 has 15 amino acids. Germline V gene data show CDR1 as SNHLY and CDR2 as FYNNEI. Sequencing used immunoSEQ multiplex PCR; TCRdb keeps in-frame clones, though not all of them. The sample holds tens of thousands of clones, 70% to 90% seen once. The sequencing used blood, collected from a patient who underwent chemoradiotherapy. The TCR was taken from a human donor with HPV-associated anogenital cancer. The gene calls are TRBV2 and TRBJ1-5; D is unclear. CDR3: CASSAASLDNQPQHF. CDR3 DNA: TGTGCCAGCAGTGCTGCCAGCCTGGACAATCAGCCCCAGCATTTT.